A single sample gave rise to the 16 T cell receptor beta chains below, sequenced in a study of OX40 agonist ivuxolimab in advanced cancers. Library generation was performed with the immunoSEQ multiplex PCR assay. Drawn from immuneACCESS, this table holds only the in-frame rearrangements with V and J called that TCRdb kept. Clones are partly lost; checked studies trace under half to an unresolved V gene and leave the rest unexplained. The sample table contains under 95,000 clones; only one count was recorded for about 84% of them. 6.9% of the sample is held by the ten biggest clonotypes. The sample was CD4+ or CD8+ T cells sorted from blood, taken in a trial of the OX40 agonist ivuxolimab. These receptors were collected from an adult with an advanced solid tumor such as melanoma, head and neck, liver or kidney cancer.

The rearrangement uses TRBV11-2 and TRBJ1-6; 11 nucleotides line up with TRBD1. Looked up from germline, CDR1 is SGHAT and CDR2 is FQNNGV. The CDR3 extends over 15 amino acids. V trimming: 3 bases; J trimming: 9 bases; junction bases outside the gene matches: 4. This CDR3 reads CASSFSGTGGSPLHF. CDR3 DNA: TGTGCCAGCAGCTTTTCCGGGACAGGGGGTTCACCCCTCCACTTT. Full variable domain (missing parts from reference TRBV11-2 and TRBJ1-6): EAGVAQSPRYKIIEKRQSVAFWCNPISGHATLYWYQQILGQGPKLLIQFQNNGVVDDSQLPKDRFSAERLKGVDSTLKIQPAKLEDSAVYLCASSFSGTGGSPLHFGNGTRLTVT.

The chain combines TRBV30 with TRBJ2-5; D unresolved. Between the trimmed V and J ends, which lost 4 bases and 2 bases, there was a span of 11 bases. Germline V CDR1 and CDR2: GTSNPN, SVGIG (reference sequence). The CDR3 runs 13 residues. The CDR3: CAWTPGIQETQYF. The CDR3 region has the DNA TGTGCCTGGACCCCTGGTATTCAAGAGACCCAGTACTTC.

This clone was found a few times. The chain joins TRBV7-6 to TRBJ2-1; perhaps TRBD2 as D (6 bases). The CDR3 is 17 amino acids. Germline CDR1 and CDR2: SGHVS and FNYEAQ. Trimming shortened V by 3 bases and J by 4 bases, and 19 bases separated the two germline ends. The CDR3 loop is CASSFITGDSVYNEQFF. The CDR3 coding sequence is TGTGCCAGCAGCTTTATTACCGGGGACTCGGTTTACAATGAGCAGTTCTTC.

The CDR3 region is CASSLRLAAYNEQFF. CDR3 nucleotide sequence: TGCGCCAGCAGCCTAAGACTAGCCGCCTACAATGAGCAGTTCTTC. The V and J genes are TRBV4-3 and TRBJ2-1; 7 bases match TRBD2. CDR3 length: 15 amino acids. CDR1 and CDR2 from the germline V gene are LGHNA and YSLEER. V lost 4 bases to trimming and J lost 2 bases; unmatched junction nucleotides: 5.

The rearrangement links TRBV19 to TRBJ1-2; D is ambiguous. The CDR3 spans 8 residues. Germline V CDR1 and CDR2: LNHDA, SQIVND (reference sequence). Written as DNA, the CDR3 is TGTGCAGCCGGCGGCTACACCTTC. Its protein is CAAGGYTF.

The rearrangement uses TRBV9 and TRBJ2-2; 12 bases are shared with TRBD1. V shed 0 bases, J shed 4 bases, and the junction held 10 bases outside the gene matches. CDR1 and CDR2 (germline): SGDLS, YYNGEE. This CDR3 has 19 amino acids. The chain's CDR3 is CASSVASGTGGASTGELFF. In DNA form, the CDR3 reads TGTGCCAGCAGCGTAGCTTCCGGGACAGGGGGCGCGAGCACCGGGGAGCTGTTTTTT.

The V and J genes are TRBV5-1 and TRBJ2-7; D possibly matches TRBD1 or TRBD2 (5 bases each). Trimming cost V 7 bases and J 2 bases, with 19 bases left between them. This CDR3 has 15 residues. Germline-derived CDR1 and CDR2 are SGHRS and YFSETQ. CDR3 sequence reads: CASAPGTSLTYEQYF. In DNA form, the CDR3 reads TGCGCCAGCGCCCCCGGGACCTCCCTTACCTACGAGCAGTACTTC.

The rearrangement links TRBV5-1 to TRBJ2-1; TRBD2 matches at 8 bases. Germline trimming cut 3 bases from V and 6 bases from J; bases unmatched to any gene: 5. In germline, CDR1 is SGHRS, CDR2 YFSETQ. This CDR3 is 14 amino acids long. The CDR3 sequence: CASSSGLAPNEQFF. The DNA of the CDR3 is TGCGCCAGCAGCTCCGGACTAGCCCCCAATGAGCAGTTCTTC.

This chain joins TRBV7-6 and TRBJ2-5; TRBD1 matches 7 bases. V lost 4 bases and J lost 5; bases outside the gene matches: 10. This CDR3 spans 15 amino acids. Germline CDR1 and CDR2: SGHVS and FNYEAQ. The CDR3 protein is CASSSAPRQGETQYF. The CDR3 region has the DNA TGTGCCAGCAGCTCCGCACCTCGACAGGGTGAGACCCAGTACTTC.

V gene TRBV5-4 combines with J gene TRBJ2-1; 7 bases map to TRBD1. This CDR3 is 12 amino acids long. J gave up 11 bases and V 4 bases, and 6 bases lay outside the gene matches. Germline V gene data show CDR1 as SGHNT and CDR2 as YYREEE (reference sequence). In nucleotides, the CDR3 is TGTGCCAGCAGCCTCCCGGGACAGAAGCAGTTCTTC. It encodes CASSLPGQKQFF.

The CDR3 nucleotides are TGCGCCAGCAGTCGGACAGGCTGGGGGTCGAACACTGAAGCTTTCTTT. Translated, it gives CASSRTGWGSNTEAFF. The chain joins TRBV10-2 to TRBJ1-1, with 7 bases aligning to TRBD1. V lost 5 bases to trimming and J lost 1 base; unmatched junction nucleotides: 10. Looked up from germline, CDR1 is WSHSY and CDR2 is SAAADI. The CDR3 totals 16 residues.

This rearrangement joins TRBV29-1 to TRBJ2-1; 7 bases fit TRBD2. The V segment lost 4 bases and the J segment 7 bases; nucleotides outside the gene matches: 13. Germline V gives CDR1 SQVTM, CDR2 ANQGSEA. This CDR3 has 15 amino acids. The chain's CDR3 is CSVGPPARGRNEQFF. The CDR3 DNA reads TGCAGCGTTGGCCCCCCGGCGCGGGGGAGGAATGAGCAGTTCTTC.

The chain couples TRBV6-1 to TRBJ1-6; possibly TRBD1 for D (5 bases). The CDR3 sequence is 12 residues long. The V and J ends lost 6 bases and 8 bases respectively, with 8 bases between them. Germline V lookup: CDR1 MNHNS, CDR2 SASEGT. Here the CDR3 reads CASSRDYSPLHF. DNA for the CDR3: TGTGCCAGCAGCAGGGATTATTCACCCCTCCACTTT.

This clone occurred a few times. CDR3 DNA: TGCGCCAGCAGCACACACGACGGGACAGCCTACGAGCAGTACTTC. This sequence encodes CASSTHDGTAYEQYF. This chain joins TRBV5-1 and TRBJ2-7, with TRBD1 matching over 7 bases. The V gene's germline CDR1 is SGHRS and CDR2 YFSETQ. This CDR3 region has 15 residues. The ends lost 4 bases at V and 2 bases at J; junction bases unmatched: 9.

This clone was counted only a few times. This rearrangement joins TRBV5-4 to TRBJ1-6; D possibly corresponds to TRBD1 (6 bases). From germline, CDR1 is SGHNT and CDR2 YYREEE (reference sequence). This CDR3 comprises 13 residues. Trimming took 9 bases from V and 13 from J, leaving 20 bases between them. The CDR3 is CAMTDSLYDPLHF. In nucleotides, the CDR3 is TGTGCCATGACGGACAGCCTGTACGATCCCCTCCACTTT. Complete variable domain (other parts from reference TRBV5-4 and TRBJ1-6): ETGVTQSPTHLIKTRGQQVTLRCSSQSGHNTVSWYQQALGQGPQFIFQYYREEENGRGNFPPRFSGLQFPNYSSELNVNALELDDSALYLCAMTDSLYDPLHFGNGTRLTVT.

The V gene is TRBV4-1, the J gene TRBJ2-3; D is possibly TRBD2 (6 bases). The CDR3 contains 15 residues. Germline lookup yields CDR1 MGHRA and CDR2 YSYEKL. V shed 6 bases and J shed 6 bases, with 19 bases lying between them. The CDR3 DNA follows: TGCGCCAGCAGTTCTTTGGCGGGGACGTCGGATACGCAGTATTTT. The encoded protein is CASSSLAGTSDTQYF.